These 15 T cell receptor beta chains were sequenced from one sample in a study of T cell repertoires in cytomegalovirus infection. Antigen specificity for these receptors is unknown. TCRdb reprocessed the reads with MiXCR, giving one entry per CDR3 protein. The sample carries roughly 500,000 distinct CDR3 sequences, 25% to 35% recorded once. The material was cultured PBMCs, obtained from culture after CMV antigen stimulation. These TCRs come from a human donor in good health (CMV status not recorded). Some clones in this sample may be carry-over from other donors' samples.

This chain connects TRBV11-2 to TRBJ2-1; D ambiguous. The germline gives CDR1 SGHAT, CDR2 FQNNGV. Between the trimmed V and J ends, which lost 1 base and 0 bases, there was a span of 10 bases. The CDR3 totals 16 residues. For the CDR3, the DNA is TGTGCCAGCAGCTTAGTCCTTGGCGGCTCCTACAATGAGCAGTTCTTC. Protein: CASSLVLGGSYNEQFF.

This clonotype was observed a few times. The chain links TRBV6-5 to TRBJ1-2, with D unresolved. The CDR3 spans 14 residues. V shed 7 bases and J shed 0 bases, with 12 bases lying between them. Germline V lookup: CDR1 MNHEY, CDR2 SVGAGI. In DNA form, the CDR3 reads TGTGCCAGCACGGCAAGTACTCCTAACTATGGCTACACCTTC. The encoded protein is CASTASTPNYGYTF.

V gene TRBV9 combines with J gene TRBJ2-1, with TRBD2 matching over 15 bases. Trimming took 3 bases from V and 5 from J; bases not matched to a gene: 3. Germline values: CDR1 SGDLS, CDR2 YYNGEE. This CDR3 has 16 amino acids. The CDR3 bases are TGTGCCAGCAGCGCGGGACTAGCGGGAGGTAACAATGAGCAGTTCTTC. It is translated as CASSAGLAGGNNEQFF.

This rearrangement joins TRBV29-1 to TRBJ1-5; D gene unclear. Germline CDR1 and CDR2: SQVTM and ANQGSEA. The CDR3 totals 13 residues. Deletions cut 4 bases from V and 4 bases from J, with 11 bases between. The CDR3 sequence: CSVGSDRNQPQHF. CDR3 sequence (DNA): TGCAGCGTTGGATCTGACCGGAATCAGCCCCAGCATTTT.

The chain is built from TRBV29-1 and TRBJ2-4; maybe TRBD2 (6 bases). The length of the CDR3 is 15 residues. V lost 0 bases and J lost 0, with 9 bases in between. Per germline, CDR1 SQVTM and CDR2 ANQGSEA. The CDR3 region is CSVEESGEAKNIQYF. DNA for the CDR3: TGCAGCGTTGAAGAGTCGGGGGAAGCCAAAAACATTCAGTACTTC.

The chain recombines TRBV28 with TRBJ2-1; D may be TRBD2 (6 bases). With 7 bases removed from V and 0 bases from J, the gap between germline ends came to 13 bases. The germline V gene has CDR1 MDHEN and CDR2 SYDVKM. This CDR3 spans 15 amino acids. The CDR3 region is CASTPGTFSYNEQFF. DNA for the CDR3: TGTGCCAGCACCCCCGGGACTTTCTCCTACAATGAGCAGTTCTTC.

The J gene is TRBJ1-2, the V gene TRBV7-6; 8 nucleotides line up with TRBD1. The V gene's germline CDR1 is SGHVS and CDR2 FNYEAQ. The ends lost 8 bases at V and 5 bases at J; junction bases unmatched: 13. The CDR3 consists of 15 residues. The CDR3 loop reads CASAGATGALYGYTF. The CDR3 DNA reads TGTGCCAGCGCAGGCGCGACAGGGGCGTTGTATGGCTACACCTTC.

This clonotype was found many times. The chain couples TRBV7-2 to TRBJ2-5; a possible D gene is TRBD1 (7 bases). Germline V CDR1 and CDR2: SGHTA, FQGNSA. Trimming pared 3 bases from V and 2 bases from J, leaving 13 bases between. This CDR3 is 15 amino acids long. Written as DNA, the CDR3 is TGTGCCAGCAGCTTCCTGACAGGGACTCAAGAGACCCAGTACTTC. Its translation: CASSFLTGTQETQYF. The entire variable domain, with the rest obtained from reference TRBV7-2 and TRBJ2-5, is as follows: GAGVSQSPSNKVTEKGKDVELRCDPISGHTALYWYRQSLGQGLEFLIYFQGNSAPDKSGLPSDRFSAERTGGSVSTLTIQRTQQEDSAVYLCASSFLTGTQETQYFGPGTRLLVL.

The count of this clonotype is one. This rearrangement joins TRBV5-1 to TRBJ2-3; 9 bases are a match to TRBD2. V was pared by 4 bases and J by 1 base, with 7 bases of the junction left unmatched. CDR1 and CDR2 (germline): SGHRS, YFSETQ. This CDR3 comprises 16 residues. The CDR3: CASSRRTSVGTDTQYF. Here the CDR3 DNA reads TGCGCCAGCAGCAGGAGGACTAGCGTTGGCACAGATACGCAGTATTTT.

This clonotype showed up many times. The chain joins TRBV6-2 or TRBV6-3 to TRBJ2-2; D not certain. CDR1 and CDR2 from the germline V gene are MNHEY and SVGEGT. The CDR3 sequence is 13 residues long. Trimming pared 1 base from V and 3 bases from J, leaving 3 bases between. The CDR3 sequence is CASSYLDTGELFF. Here the CDR3 DNA reads TGTGCCAGCAGTTACTTAGACACCGGGGAGCTGTTTTTT.

The J gene is TRBJ2-3, the V gene TRBV6-5, with 10 bases identical to TRBD1. Trimming cost V 6 bases and J 4 bases; bases outside gene matches: 13. This CDR3 spans 17 amino acids. CDR1 and CDR2 (germline): MNHEY, SVGAGI. CDR3 coding DNA: TGTGCCAGCAGCCGGTTGACAGGGGGCGGAGGGGCAGATACGCAGTATTTT. Encoded protein: CASSRLTGGGGADTQYF.

The chain uses TRBV12-3 or TRBV12-4 and TRBJ1-2, with D possibly matching TRBD1 (5 bases). The ends were cut back, 6 bases at V and 7 bases at J, with 12 bases in the middle. The CDR3 spans 12 residues. CDR3 in DNA: TGTGCCAGCAGGCCCCAGGGCCGTGGCTACACCTTC. Translated, it gives CASRPQGRGYTF.

This clonotype was counted a few times. The chain employs TRBV4-3 and TRBJ2-7; 7 bases are shared with TRBD1. This CDR3 comprises 15 residues. V shed 1 base and J 7 bases; nucleotides not matched to a gene: 10. CDR1 LGHNA and CDR2 YSLEER come from the germline V gene. The CDR3 DNA follows: TGCGCCAGCAGCCAAGGAGTGGGATCCAGGGGGGAGCAGTACTTC. Protein sequence: CASSQGVGSRGEQYF.

This clonotype came up many times. The chain couples TRBV19 to TRBJ1-2; possibly TRBD1 for D (5 bases). The germline gives CDR1 LNHDA, CDR2 SQIVND (reference sequence). There are 11 residues in the CDR3. V was shortened by 9 bases and J by 8 bases, with 13 bases between the two germline ends. The CDR3, as DNA: TGTGCCAGCAGATACAGGTGGGGCTACACCTTC. Translation: CASRYRWGYTF.

This chain joins TRBV10-3 and TRBJ2-5, with 9 bases matching TRBD1. CDR3 size: 14 residues. V dropped 6 bases and J dropped 2; count of bases not matched to a gene: 4. Germline values: CDR1 ENHRY, CDR2 SYGVKD. DNA of the CDR3: TGTGCCATCAGGGGGACAGGGATACAAGAGACCCAGTACTTC. Amino acid sequence: CAIRGTGIQETQYF.